This TCR beta chain comes out of a study of CD8+ T cells in alopecia areata. Study findings and constraints: Relative to mice, TCR sharing across patients was less clear, a difference possibly HLA-related. Lesional scalp, especially alopecia totalis/universalis, showed higher clonality than normal scalp. Links between baseline CD8+ expansion and response need larger treated cohorts.

Treatment: oral pan-JAK inhibitor, 5-10 mg twice daily. RNA extraction and reverse transcription yielded cDNA as sequencing template. Profiling relied on immunoSEQ multiplex PCR, and the TCRdb table lists in-frame clones only, not all of them. The table has fewer than 250,000 clones, around 65% seen once. The germline CDR1 and CDR2 sequences are LNHNV and YYDKDF (reference sequence). Between the trimmed V and J ends, which lost 1 base and 0 bases, there was a span of 10 bases. The CDR3 length is 16 residues. This clone showed up just a few times. Antigen unknown. The specimen comprised CD4+ T cells sorted from blood, sampled at week 4, from a patient treated with tofacitinib. This chain uses TRBV15 with TRBJ2-4, with D unclear. The sequence came from a human donor with alopecia areata. The CDR3 DNA reads as TGTGCCACCAGCAGAGGGCCCGAAATAGCCAAAAACATTCAGTACTTC. This sequence encodes CATSRGPEIAKNIQYF.